This T cell receptor (beta chain) was identified in a study of response to subunit inactivated influenza vaccine. This clonotype has just a few counts. MiXCR was run by TCRdb on the RT-PCR reads, yielding one entry per CDR3 protein. This sample carries 560,000 or so distinct CDR3 sequences, approximately 7.1% of them seen once, and the ten largest clones take 13%. This CDR3 comprises 14 residues. From germline, CDR1 is DFQATT and CDR2 SNEGSKA (reference sequence). The J segment lost 12 bases and the V segment lost 6 bases, leaving 12 bases of the junction unmatched. The sequence was collected from a man aged 45 to 75 who received an inactivated influenza vaccine. The chain combines TRBV20-1 with TRBJ2-1; TRBD2 aligns across 12 bases. Sequenced here: PBMCs from blood, sampled around 25 months after vaccination. CDR3 region: CSAETSGGTMMQFF. DNA for the CDR3: TGCAGTGCGGAAACTAGCGGGGGGACAATGATGCAGTTCTTC.